Described below is a single T cell receptor (beta chain) sequence and its context. Its antigen is currently not known. There are no base qualities to consult, and no much larger clone falls within one base. Trimming takes 5 bases from V and 7 bases from J, and the germline ends sit 20 bases apart. There are 15 amino acids in the CDR3, from cysteine to phenylalanine inclusive. Only CDR3 DNA is held: 45 bases, read in frame from base 1. Via the germline V gene, CDR1 is SGHTA and CDR2 FQGNSA. These data originate in a study of naive and memory T cell subsets (dated by TCRdb to 2016 to 2017). Concerning the study at large: The figure summarizing these samples reported 10 blood donors, 7 tuberculin skin test biopsies and 3 saline control biopsies. PCR2 was typically performed as a SYBR Green qPCR that was stopped at a set threshold, although end-point PCR (about 6 cycles) could be used instead for low-input samples. Skin biopsies were taken from tuberculin skin test sites or from saline-injected control sites and were processed for RNA extraction as described before. General findings and caveats noted by the study authors: The larger number of TCRs at tuberculin skin test sites was interpreted as T cell infiltration of a delayed type IV hypersensitivity reaction. TCR sequences were reportedly recovered from both skin biopsy types, with far more TCRs at tuberculin skin test sites. The paper did not give details of skin biopsy collection and RNA processing, instead referencing earlier studies for those details. The potential sensitivity of the RNA-based method to TCR transcript changes with T cell activation and differentiation was acknowledged.

The protocol used for the library was UMI-ligation and nested PCR. Four rounds of PCR, run with the SP2 primer together with nested alpha and beta constant region primers, were used to amplify the ligated cDNA. For the blood and skin samples, reverse transcription of TCR RNA was done with SuperScript IV along with alpha and beta constant region primers. An oligonucleotide carrying the Illumina SP2 primer and a UMI was ligated to the cDNA 3' end using T4 RNA ligase 1. To prevent hairpin formation, the 12-nucleotide UMI was made up of two random hexamers with an eight-base spacer between them. TCR alpha and beta chain libraries were processed separately from the second PCR onward, with dual indexing for multiplexing. After pooling, the indexed libraries were analyzed by capillary electrophoresis and sequenced on either an Illumina MiSeq or NextSeq. To boost base diversity and improve cluster recognition, PhiX DNA at about 5-7.5% was spiked into the libraries. The study's processing was this. Demultiplexor pulled UMIs out of read 2, joined the UMIs with the TCR sequence from read 1, and separated reads according to sample indices. V and J genes and V-J junctions were identified by Decombinator, which gave every TCR a five-part identifier that included V and J deletions. Collapsinator used UMIs to correct sequencing errors and PCR amplification heterogeneity, producing a UMI-based abundance for each TCR. CDR3Translator turned identifiers into nucleotide sequence, translated that sequence into amino acids, and pulled out CDR3 regions based on terminal motifs. Error-corrected alpha and beta TCR counts from blood and skin were compared after normalization to input RNA amount. TCRdb reran the public reads through fastp at Q25 and MiXCR, keeping productive beta chains. Rows are unified per CDR3 protein, each entry keeping the most common DNA and genes. TCRdb, not the authors, supplied the V and J calls. Counted in this sample were around 25,000 distinct CDR3 sequences; around 6% of them appeared once. Jointly, the top ten make up over 5% of the sample.

According to the study, the label for this sample's treatment or condition signals: skin biopsy from PPD injection site in Mantoux-positive individual. The study described a robust, sensitive protocol for amplifying, sequencing and analyzing TCRs, using 3' ligation of a UMI-containing oligonucleotide to TCR cDNA. The tuberculin skin test biopsies were taken from PPD-injected sites in individuals who had a positive Mantoux test. Before reverse transcription, total RNA that had not been cell sorted was treated with RQ1 DNase, with a target input of about 1 to 1000 ng. Libraries were prepared from skin biopsies and whole blood to test how robust the pipeline was in samples where T cells are a minority population.

The origin of this receptor is an adult in good health. The sequenced sample was skin, obtained from a tuberculin skin test site. Here the chain combines TRBV7-2 and TRBJ2-5; TRBD2 might be the D gene, on 5 matching bases. The CDR3 protein: CASSPPLGAVGTQYF. The DNA is as follows: TGTGCCAGCAGCCCCCCCCTGGGAGCGGTCGGGACCCAGTACTTC.